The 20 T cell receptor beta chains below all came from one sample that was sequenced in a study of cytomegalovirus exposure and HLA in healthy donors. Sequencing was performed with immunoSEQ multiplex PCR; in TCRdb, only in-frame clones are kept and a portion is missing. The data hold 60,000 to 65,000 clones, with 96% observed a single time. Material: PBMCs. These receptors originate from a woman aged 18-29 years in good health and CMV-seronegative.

The CDR3 region is CASSVEGTGYSGNTIYF. The CDR3 DNA is TGTGCCAGCAGCGTAGAAGGTACAGGCTATTCTGGAAACACCATATATTTT. V and J are TRBV9 and TRBJ1-3; tentative D call: TRBD1 (5 bases). The CDR3 has 17 residues. The V gene lost 0 bases and the J gene lost 1 base, with 14 bases spanning the gap. Looked up from germline, CDR1 is SGDLS and CDR2 is YYNGEE. Full variable domain (outside the CDR3, taken from reference TRBV9 and TRBJ1-3): DSGVTQTPKHLITATGQRVTLRCSPRSGDLSVYWYQQSLDQGLQFLIQYYNGEERAKGNILERFSAQQFPDLHSELNLSSLELGDSALYFCASSVEGTGYSGNTIYFGEGSWLTVV.

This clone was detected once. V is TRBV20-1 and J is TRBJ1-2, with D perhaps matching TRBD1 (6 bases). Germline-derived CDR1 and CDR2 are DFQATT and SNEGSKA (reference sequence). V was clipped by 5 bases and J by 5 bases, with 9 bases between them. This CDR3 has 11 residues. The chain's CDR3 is CSAQGFYGYTF. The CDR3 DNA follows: TGCAGTGCTCAGGGGTTTTATGGCTACACCTTC.

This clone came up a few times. The CDR3 sequence: CASSEAPLPPANNEQFF. In nucleotides, the CDR3 is TGTGCCAGCAGTGAAGCCCCTCTGCCGCCAGCGAACAATGAGCAGTTCTTC. The chain uses TRBV6-1 and TRBJ2-1; D is ambiguous. V was trimmed by 0 bases and J by 5 bases, leaving 17 bases between them. CDR3 length: 17 amino acids. Germline V gives CDR1 MNHNS, CDR2 SASEGT.

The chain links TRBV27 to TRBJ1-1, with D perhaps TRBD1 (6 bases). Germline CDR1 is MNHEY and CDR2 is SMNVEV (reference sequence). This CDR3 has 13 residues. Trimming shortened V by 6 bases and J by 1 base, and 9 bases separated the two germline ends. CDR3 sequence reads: CASSLGQNTEAFF. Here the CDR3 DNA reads TGTGCCAGCAGCCTGGGACAGAACACTGAAGCTTTCTTT.

CDR3 sequence: CASSQWTGRWETQYF. The CDR3 DNA sequence: TGCGCCAGCAGCCAATGGACAGGACGTTGGGAGACCCAGTACTTC. The rearrangement links TRBV4-1 to TRBJ2-5; TRBD1 agrees at 7 bases. Germline trimming cut 2 bases from V and 5 bases from J; bases unmatched to any gene: 8. This CDR3 is built from 15 residues. CDR1 and CDR2 (germline): MGHRA, YSYEKL.

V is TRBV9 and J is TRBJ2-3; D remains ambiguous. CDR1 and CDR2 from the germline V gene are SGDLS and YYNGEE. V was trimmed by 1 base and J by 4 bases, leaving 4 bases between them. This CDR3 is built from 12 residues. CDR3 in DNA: TGTGCCAGCAGCGTACAGTCAGATACGCAGTATTTT. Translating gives CASSVQSDTQYF. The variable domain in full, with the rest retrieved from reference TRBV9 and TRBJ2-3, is DSGVTQTPKHLITATGQRVTLRCSPRSGDLSVYWYQQSLDQGLQFLIQYYNGEERAKGNILERFSAQQFPDLHSELNLSSLELGDSALYFCASSVQSDTQYFGPGTRLTVL.

CDR3 residues: CASTPLPETQYF. CDR3 coding DNA: TGTGCCAGCACCCCTCTCCCGGAGACCCAGTACTTC. The rearrangement links TRBV7-2 to TRBJ2-5, with unresolved D. The CDR3 is made up of 12 amino acids. The germline V gene has CDR1 SGHTA and CDR2 FQGNSA. Trimming took off 7 bases at V and 5 bases at J, with 11 bases between the two ends.

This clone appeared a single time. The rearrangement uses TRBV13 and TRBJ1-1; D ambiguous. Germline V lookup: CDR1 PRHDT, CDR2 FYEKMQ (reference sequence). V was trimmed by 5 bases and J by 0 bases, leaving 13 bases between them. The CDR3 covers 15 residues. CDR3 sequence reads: CASSPRGDMNTEAFF. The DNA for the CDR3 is TGTGCCAGCAGCCCCCGGGGTGACATGAACACTGAAGCTTTCTTT.

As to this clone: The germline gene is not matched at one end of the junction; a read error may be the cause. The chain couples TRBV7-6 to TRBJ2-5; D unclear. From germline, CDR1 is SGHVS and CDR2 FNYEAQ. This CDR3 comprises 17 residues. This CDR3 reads CGSSLAAGWSPGETQYF. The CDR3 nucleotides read TGTGGCAGCAGCTTAGCCGCCGGCTGGAGCCCTGGGGAGACCCAGTACTTC.

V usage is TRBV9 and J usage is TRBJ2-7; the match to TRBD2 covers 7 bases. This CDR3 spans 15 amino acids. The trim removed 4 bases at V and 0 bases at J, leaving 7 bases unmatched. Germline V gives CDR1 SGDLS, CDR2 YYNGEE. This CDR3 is CASSPLAGLSYEQYF. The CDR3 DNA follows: TGTGCCAGCAGCCCTTTAGCGGGCCTCTCCTACGAGCAGTACTTC.

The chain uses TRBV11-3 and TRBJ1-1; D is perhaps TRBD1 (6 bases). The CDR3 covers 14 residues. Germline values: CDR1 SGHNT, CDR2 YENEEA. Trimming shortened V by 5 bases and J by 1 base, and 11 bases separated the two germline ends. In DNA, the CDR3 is TGTGCCAGCAGCCAGGGGAGATCGAACACTGAAGCTTTCTTT. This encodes CASSQGRSNTEAFF.

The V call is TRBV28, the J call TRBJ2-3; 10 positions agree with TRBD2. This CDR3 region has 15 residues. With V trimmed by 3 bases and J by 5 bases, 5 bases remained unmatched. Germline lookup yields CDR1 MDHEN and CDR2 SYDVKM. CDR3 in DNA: TGTGCCAGCAGTTTCCAGCGGGGGGGGGTAGATACGCAGTATTTT. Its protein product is CASSFQRGGVDTQYF.

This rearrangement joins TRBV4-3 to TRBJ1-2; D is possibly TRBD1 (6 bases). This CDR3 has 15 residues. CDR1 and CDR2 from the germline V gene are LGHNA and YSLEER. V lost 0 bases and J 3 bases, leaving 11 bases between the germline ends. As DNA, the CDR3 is TGCGCCAGCAGCCAAGATTCGGCAGGGGACTATGGCTACACCTTC. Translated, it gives CASSQDSAGDYGYTF.

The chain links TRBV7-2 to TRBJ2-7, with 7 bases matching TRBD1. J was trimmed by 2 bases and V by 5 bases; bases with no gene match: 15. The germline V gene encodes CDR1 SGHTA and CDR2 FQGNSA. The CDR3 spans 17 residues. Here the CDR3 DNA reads TGTGCCAGCAGCCAAGATGGCCCGGGACAGCCCACCTACGAGCAGTACTTC. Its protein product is CASSQDGPGQPTYEQYF.

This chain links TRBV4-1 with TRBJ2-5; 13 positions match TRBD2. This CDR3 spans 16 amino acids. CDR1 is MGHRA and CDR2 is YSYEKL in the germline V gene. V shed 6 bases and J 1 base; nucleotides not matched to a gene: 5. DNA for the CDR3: TGCGCCAGCAGGACGACTAGCGGGAGGATCCAAGAGACCCAGTACTTC. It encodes CASRTTSGRIQETQYF.

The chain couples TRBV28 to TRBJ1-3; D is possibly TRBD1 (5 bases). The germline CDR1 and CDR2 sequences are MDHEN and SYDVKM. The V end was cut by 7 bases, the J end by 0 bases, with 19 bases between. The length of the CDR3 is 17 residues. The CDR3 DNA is TGTGCCAGCACCCCCCCGGCGCCCAGGGCCTCTGGAAACACCATATATTTT. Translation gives CASTPPAPRASGNTIYF.

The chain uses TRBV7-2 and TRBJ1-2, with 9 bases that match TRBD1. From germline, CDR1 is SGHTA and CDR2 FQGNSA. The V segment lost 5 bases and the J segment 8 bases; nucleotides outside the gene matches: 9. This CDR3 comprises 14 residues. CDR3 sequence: CASSPRGQGRGYTF. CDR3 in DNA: TGTGCCAGCAGCCCCCGGGGACAGGGTCGCGGCTACACCTTC. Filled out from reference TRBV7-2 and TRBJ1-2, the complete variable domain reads GAGVSQSPSNKVTEKGKDVELRCDPISGHTALYWYRQSLGQGLEFLIYFQGNSAPDKSGLPSDRFSAERTGGSVSTLTIQRTQQEDSAVYLCASSPRGQGRGYTFGSGTRLTVV.

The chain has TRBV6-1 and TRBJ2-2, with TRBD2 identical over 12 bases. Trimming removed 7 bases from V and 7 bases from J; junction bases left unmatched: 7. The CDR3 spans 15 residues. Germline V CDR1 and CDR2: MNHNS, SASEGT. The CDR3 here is CASTLLAGGGGELFF. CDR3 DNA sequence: TGTGCCAGCACCCTCCTAGCGGGGGGGGGCGGGGAGCTGTTTTTT.

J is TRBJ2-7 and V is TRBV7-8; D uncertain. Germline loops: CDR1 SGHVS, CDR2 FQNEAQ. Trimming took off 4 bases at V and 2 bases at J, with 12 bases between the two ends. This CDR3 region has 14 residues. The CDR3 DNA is TGTGCCAGCAGCTCCACAGACGGCCCCTACGAGCAGTACTTC. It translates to CASSSTDGPYEQYF.

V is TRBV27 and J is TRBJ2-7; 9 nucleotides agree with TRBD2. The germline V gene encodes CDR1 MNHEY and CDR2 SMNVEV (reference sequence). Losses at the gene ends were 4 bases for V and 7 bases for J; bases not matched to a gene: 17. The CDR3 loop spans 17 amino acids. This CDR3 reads CASSSIAGEFGAWEQYF. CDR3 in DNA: TGTGCCAGCAGTTCCATAGCGGGAGAATTCGGCGCGTGGGAGCAGTACTTC.